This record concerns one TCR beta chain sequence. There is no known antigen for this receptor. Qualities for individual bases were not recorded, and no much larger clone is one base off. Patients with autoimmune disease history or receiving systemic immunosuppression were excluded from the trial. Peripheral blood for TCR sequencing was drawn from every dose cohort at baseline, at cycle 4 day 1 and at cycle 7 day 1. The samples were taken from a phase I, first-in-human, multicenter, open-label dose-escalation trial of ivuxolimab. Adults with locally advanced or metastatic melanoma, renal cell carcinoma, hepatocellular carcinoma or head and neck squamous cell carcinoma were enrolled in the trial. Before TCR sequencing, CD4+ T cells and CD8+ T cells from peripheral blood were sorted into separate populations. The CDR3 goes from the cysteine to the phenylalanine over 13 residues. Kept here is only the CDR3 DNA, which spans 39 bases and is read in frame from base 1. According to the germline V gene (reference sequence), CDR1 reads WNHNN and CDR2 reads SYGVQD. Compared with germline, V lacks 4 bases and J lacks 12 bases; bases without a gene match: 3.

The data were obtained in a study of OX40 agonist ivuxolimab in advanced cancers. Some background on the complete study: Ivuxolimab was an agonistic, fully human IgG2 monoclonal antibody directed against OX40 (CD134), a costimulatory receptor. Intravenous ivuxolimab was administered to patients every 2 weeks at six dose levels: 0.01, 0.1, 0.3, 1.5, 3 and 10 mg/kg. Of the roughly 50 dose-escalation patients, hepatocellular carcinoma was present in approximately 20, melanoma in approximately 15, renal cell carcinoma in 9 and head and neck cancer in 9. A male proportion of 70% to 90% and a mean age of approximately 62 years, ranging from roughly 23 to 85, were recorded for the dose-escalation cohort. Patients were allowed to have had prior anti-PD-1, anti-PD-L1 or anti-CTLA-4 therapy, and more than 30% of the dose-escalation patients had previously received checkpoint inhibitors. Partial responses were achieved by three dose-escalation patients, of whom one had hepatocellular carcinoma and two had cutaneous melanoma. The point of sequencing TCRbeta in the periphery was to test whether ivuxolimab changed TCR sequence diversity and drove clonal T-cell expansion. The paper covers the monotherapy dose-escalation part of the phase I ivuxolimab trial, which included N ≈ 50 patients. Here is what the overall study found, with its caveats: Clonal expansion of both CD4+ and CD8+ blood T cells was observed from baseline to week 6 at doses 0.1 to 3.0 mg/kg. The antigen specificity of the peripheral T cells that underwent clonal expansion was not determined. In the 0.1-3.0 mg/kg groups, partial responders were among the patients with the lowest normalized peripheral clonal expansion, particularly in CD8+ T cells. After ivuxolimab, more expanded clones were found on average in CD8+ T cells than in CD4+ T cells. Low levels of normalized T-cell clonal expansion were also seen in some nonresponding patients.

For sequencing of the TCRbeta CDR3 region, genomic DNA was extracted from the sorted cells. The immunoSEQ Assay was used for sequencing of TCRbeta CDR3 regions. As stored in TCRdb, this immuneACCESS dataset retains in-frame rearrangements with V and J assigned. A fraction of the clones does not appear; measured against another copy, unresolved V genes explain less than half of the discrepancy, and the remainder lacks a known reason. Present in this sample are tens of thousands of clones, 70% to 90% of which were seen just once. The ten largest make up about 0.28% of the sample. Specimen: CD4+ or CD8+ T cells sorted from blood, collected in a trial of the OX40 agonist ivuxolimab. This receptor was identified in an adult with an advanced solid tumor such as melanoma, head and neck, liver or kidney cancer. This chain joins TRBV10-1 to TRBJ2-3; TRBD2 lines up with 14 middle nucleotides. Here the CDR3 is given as CASSGLAGGPQYF. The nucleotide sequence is TGCGCCAGCAGTGGACTAGCGGGGGGGCCTCAGTATTTT.